The source of this T cell receptor beta chain is a study of blood T cell repertoires in COVID-19 (dated by TCRdb to between 2020 and 2021). With respect to the entire study: Samples covering the acute and convalescent phases of COVID-19 were provided by collaborators in the United States, Italy and Spain. Nearly every sample came with metadata listing a de-identified subject ID, COVID-19 status, age in years and sex. Where HLA class I and class II types were available, the types were taken from metadata supplied by the sample provider, not from assay-based typing. Samples came from the ongoing ImmuneRACE study (first 160 participants) plus 1,254 subjects from 6 global collaborators. Deeply sampled blood TCRbeta repertoires from subjects exposed to, actively infected with, or recovered from COVID-19 were included in the dataset. The repertoires were made available in a free public database intended to serve as a resource for research on the immune response to SARS-CoV-2. The prospective study material was composed of cDNA or gDNA derived from T cells, B-cell-depleted T cells, or PBMCs. Paper-wide results and their limitations: How much clinical and demographic metadata was included differed by source and by participant, and the metadata was provided uncurated.

TCRbeta CDR3 regions were amplified from genomic DNA by means of the immunoSEQ Assay, a bias-controlled multiplex PCR. The original methods were these. The number of nucleated cells in each sample was estimated by amplification of reference gene primers within the assay. Sequence reads were collapsed and filtered to measure the absolute abundance of every unique TCRbeta CDR3 rearrangement. For each sample, productive Simpson clonality was calculated as the square root of Simpson's diversity index over productive rearrangements. The table comes from immuneACCESS by way of TCRdb, which keeps in-frame sequences with V and J called. Part of the clones is missing from these tables; in studies checked, under half for an unresolved V gene and the rest for unknown reasons. The V and J calls and clone size are taken from that table; D and trimming were inferred from the DNA. Recorded for this sample are about 59,000 clones; roughly 80% of them occurred a single time. The ten top clones hold around 9.7% of the sample.

Whole blood was collected in K2EDTA tubes by collaborating institutions according to the institutions' own protocols. For TCRbeta analysis, collaborators shipped samples in one of three forms: frozen whole blood, isolated PBMCs, or DNA extracted from either of those sample types. This clone appeared a few times. Which antigen it targets is not known. No base-level quality is on record; no much larger clone is a single base apart. The origin of this receptor is a human donor in a cohort sampled during active COVID-19. Input material: peripheral blood.

The CDR3 in this case is CASSLNRGSPYEQYF. The nucleotides read TGTGCCAGCAGTTTGAATAGGGGCAGTCCCTACGAGCAGTACTTC. The V and J segments used are TRBV27 and TRBJ2-7, and the D gene may be TRBD1, 5 bases matching. From cysteine to phenylalanine, the CDR3 is 15 amino acids long. The read is trimmed to its CDR3 DNA, 45 bases read in frame from base 1. Trimming at the junction amounts to 3 bases on V and 2 bases on J, and the germline ends lie 14 bases apart. As encoded in the germline V gene (reference sequence), CDR1 is MNHEY while CDR2 is SMNVEV.